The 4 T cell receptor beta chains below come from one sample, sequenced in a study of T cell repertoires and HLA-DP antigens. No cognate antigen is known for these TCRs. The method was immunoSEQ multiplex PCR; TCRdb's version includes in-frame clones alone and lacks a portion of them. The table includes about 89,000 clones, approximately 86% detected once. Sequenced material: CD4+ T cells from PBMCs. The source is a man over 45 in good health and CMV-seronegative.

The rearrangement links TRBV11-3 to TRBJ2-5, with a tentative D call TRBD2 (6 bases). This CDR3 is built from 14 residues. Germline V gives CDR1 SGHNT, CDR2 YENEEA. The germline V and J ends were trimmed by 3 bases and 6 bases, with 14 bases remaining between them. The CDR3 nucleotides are TGTGCCAGCAGCTTGGACGGGGGTCGAAAGACCCAGTACTTC. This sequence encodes CASSLDGGRKTQYF.

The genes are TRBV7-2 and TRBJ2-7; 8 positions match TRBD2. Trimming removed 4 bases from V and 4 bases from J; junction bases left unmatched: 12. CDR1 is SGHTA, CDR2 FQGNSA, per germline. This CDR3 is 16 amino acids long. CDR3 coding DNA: TGTGCCAGCAGCTCGACGGATCCCGGGAGGGTGTACGAGCAGTACTTC. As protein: CASSSTDPGRVYEQYF.

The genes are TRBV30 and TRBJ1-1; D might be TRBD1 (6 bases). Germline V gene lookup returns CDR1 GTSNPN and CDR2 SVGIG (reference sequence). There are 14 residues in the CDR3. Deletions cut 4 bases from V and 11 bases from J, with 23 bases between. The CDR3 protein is CAWKIQGAGGAAFF. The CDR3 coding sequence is TGTGCCTGGAAGATACAGGGTGCAGGTGGGGCTGCTTTCTTT. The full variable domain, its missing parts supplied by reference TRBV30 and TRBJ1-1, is SQTIHQWPATLVQPVGSPLSLECTVEGTSNPNLYWYRQAAGRGLQLLFYSVGIGQISSEVPQNLSASRPQDRQFILSSKKLLLSDSGFYLCAWKIQGAGGAAFFGQGTRLTVV.

CDR3 bases: TGTGCCAGCAGCTTAGAACAGACAGGGGGCTCTGAAGCTTTCTTT. As protein: CASSLEQTGGSEAFF. This chain links TRBV7-2 with TRBJ1-1; TRBD1 agrees at 10 bases. With V trimmed by 1 base and J by 6 bases, 5 bases remained unmatched. There are 15 residues in the CDR3. Germline V gene sequence: CDR1 SGHTA, CDR2 FQGNSA.